This T cell receptor beta chain was captured in a study of blood T cell repertoires in COVID-19. For the study at large: Specimens from acute and convalescent COVID-19 originated in the United States, Italy and Spain. T cells, B-cell-depleted T cells, or PBMCs supplied cDNA or gDNA.

This CDR3 is built from 15 residues. Per the germline V gene, CDR1 is SGHAT and CDR2 is FQNNGV. Between the trimmed V and J ends, which lost 2 bases and 2 bases, there was a span of 13 bases. Original processing notes: Counts of nucleated cells, estimated from reference gene primer amplification, were obtained. Libraries were prepared by immunoSEQ multiplex PCR; TCRdb keeps only in-frame clonotypes and omits some of them. V and J calls and clone size come straight from that table; D and trimming were deduced from the DNA. The sample comprises over 130,000 clones, more than 65% of which are singletons, and around 8.6% rests with the top ten.

This sequence joins TRBV11-2 and TRBJ2-7, with D possibly TRBD2 on 5 matching bases. The sequenced material came from peripheral blood. The receptor was derived from a human donor in a cohort sampled during active COVID-19. The CDR3 DNA is TGTGCCAGCAGCTTATATCCGGGATTAACCTACGAGCAGTACTTC. Its protein is CASSLYPGLTYEQYF.